These 20 T cell receptor beta chains came from one sample sequenced in a study of blood T cell repertoires in COVID-19. Repertoires were generated with immunoSEQ multiplex PCR, while TCRdb's copy carries only in-frame clones and drops some. This table holds some 270,000 clones, approximately 91% found once. The specimen was peripheral blood. These TCRs come from a man aged 50-60 years with acute or convalescent COVID-19.

Comments on this clone: The same CDR3 is also encoded by other DNA sequences in this sample. The J gene is TRBJ2-7, the V gene TRBV5-1; 7 bases align to TRBD1. The CDR3 has 14 amino acids. From germline, CDR1 is SGHRS and CDR2 YFSETQ. V was pared by 0 bases and J by 4 bases, with 4 bases of the junction left unmatched. CDR3 loop: CASSLEAGGYEQYF. The CDR3 DNA is TGCGCCAGCAGCTTGGAGGCAGGGGGATACGAGCAGTACTTC.

This clone was counted once. Here the CDR3 reads CASSPQGGEQYF. Written as DNA, the CDR3 is TGTGCCAGCAGTCCTCAGGGAGGCGAGCAGTACTTC. The V call is TRBV6-6, the J call TRBJ2-7; D is possibly TRBD2 (6 bases). The germline CDR1 and CDR2 sequences are MNHNY and SVGAGI (reference sequence). CDR3 size: 12 residues. Trimming shortened V by 5 bases and J by 6 bases, and 11 bases separated the two germline ends.

The chain joins TRBV13 to TRBJ2-2; TRBD1 aligns across 9 bases. V lost 2 bases and J lost 5; bases outside the gene matches: 3. The CDR3 spans 15 residues. From germline, CDR1 is PRHDT and CDR2 FYEKMQ (reference sequence). The CDR3 region has the DNA TGTGCCAGCAGCTTAAACAGGGGGCGAACCGGGGAGCTGTTTTTT. Its protein product is CASSLNRGRTGELFF.

This chain links TRBV15 with TRBJ2-5, with 8 bases fitting TRBD2. The CDR3 is 14 amino acids. The germline CDR1 and CDR2 sequences are LNHNV and YYDKDF (reference sequence). Trimming took 5 bases from V and 5 from J; bases not matched to a gene: 7. CDR3 loop: CATSGRGGTETQYF. The DNA for the CDR3 is TGTGCCACCAGCGGACGGGGGGGCACTGAGACCCAGTACTTC.

This chain uses TRBV27 with TRBJ1-1; unclear D gene. The CDR3 length is 14 residues. Per germline, CDR1 MNHEY and CDR2 SMNVEV (reference sequence). V dropped 7 bases and J dropped 1 base, with 13 bases sitting between them. The CDR3 region has the DNA TGTGCCAGCACCCCAAGGCCGGGGAACACTGAAGCTTTCTTT. Translating gives CASTPRPGNTEAFF.

The V gene is TRBV11-2, the J gene TRBJ2-5; tentative D call: TRBD2 (6 bases). Germline CDR1 SGHAT, CDR2 FQNNGV. V lost 2 bases, J lost 2 bases, and 12 bases lay in between. The CDR3 sequence is 15 residues long. CDR3 coding DNA: TGTGCCAGCAGCTTAAGGCGGGGCCCTCAAGAGACCCAGTACTTC. This sequence encodes CASSLRRGPQETQYF.

A few counts support this clone. This rearrangement joins TRBV6-4 to TRBJ1-6, with 8 nucleotides matching TRBD1. The trim removed 5 bases at V and 9 bases at J, leaving 15 bases unmatched. Germline loops: CDR1 MRHNA, CDR2 SNTAGT. The CDR3 consists of 17 residues. CDR3 sequence: CASSPSGTGIVGSPLHF. The DNA for the CDR3 is TGTGCCAGCAGTCCATCCGGGACAGGAATTGTAGGTTCACCCCTCCACTTT.

The J gene is TRBJ1-5, the V gene TRBV19; D unclear. This CDR3 is built from 13 residues. Germline V CDR1 and CDR2: LNHDA, SQIVND (reference sequence). V lost 4 bases and J 4 bases, leaving 8 bases between the germline ends. Here the CDR3 DNA reads TGTGCCAGTAGTAATGCGGGGAATCAGCCCCAGCATTTT. It encodes CASSNAGNQPQHF.

The genes are TRBV5-1 and TRBJ2-1; D ambiguous. The CDR3 extends over 14 amino acids. Germline CDR1 and CDR2: SGHRS and YFSETQ. V lost 5 bases and J lost 0, with 9 bases in between. CDR3 DNA sequence: TGCGCCAGCAGTCCCACGAGCTCCTACAATGAGCAGTTCTTC. Translating it yields CASSPTSSYNEQFF. Supplemented by reference TRBV5-1 and TRBJ2-1, the full variable domain reads KAGVTQTPRYLIKTRGQQVTLSCSPISGHRSVSWYQQTPGQGLQFLFEYFSETQRNKGNFPGRFSGRQFSNSRSEMNVSTLELGDSALYLCASSPTSSYNEQFFGPGTRLTVL.

This clone has ten or more counts. The rearrangement joins TRBV6-5 to TRBJ1-2; D might be TRBD1 (6 bases). The V gene's germline CDR1 is MNHEY and CDR2 SVGAGI. The V end lost 7 bases, the J end lost 3 bases, and 9 bases lay between the germline ends. There are 12 residues in the CDR3. CDR3 amino acids: CASTAGDYGYTF. CDR3 in DNA: TGTGCCAGCACCGCAGGGGACTATGGCTACACCTTC.

The chain combines TRBV7-3 with TRBJ1-5; unclear D gene. The ends were cut back, 2 bases at V and 9 bases at J, with 14 bases in the middle. The CDR3 sequence is 14 residues long. CDR1 and CDR2 from the germline V gene are SGHTA and FQGTGA. The CDR3 nucleotides read TGTGCCAGCAGCTTAGAACCAGGCATTGGGCCCCAGCATTTT. Translating gives CASSLEPGIGPQHF.

The chain has TRBV7-9 and TRBJ2-6; TRBD1 aligns across 8 bases. With V trimmed by 5 bases and J by 0 bases, 12 bases remained unmatched. CDR1 and CDR2 (germline): SEHNR, FQNEAQ (reference sequence). The CDR3 has 19 residues. CDR3 sequence: CASSTRRDRWSSGANVLTF. CDR3 nucleotides: TGTGCCAGCAGCACGAGAAGGGACAGGTGGAGCTCTGGGGCCAACGTCCTGACTTTC.

This clone was picked up many times. This chain joins TRBV19 and TRBJ2-2; D not resolved. V lost 2 bases and J 8 bases, leaving 12 bases between the germline ends. Germline V gene data show CDR1 as LNHDA and CDR2 as SQIVND (reference sequence). The CDR3 totals 14 residues. The CDR3 coding sequence is TGTGCCAGTAGTATAATGCCAGGTGGGGGGGAGCTGTTTTTT. It encodes CASSIMPGGGELFF.

The table lists this clone with a few counts. The chain links TRBV20-1 to TRBJ1-1; TRBD1 is a possible D gene (6 bases). Per the germline V gene, CDR1 is DFQATT and CDR2 is SNEGSKA (reference sequence). The CDR3 runs 13 residues. Trimming shortened V by 5 bases and J by 2 bases, and 12 bases separated the two germline ends. In DNA form, the CDR3 reads TGCAGTGCTGGTGGGACATATAACACTGAAGCTTTCTTT. Amino acid sequence: CSAGGTYNTEAFF.

The V gene is TRBV6-2 or TRBV6-3, the J gene TRBJ1-3; D is perhaps TRBD1 (5 bases). V gave up 1 base and J gave up 4 bases, with 11 bases separating them. Looked up from germline, CDR1 is MNHEY and CDR2 is SVGEGT. CDR3 size: 15 residues. In DNA, the CDR3 is TGTGCCAGCAGTTACTGGGGCCGGCGGGGAAACACCATATATTTT. It specifies CASSYWGRRGNTIYF.

The gene calls are TRBV27 and TRBJ1-6; 8 bases agree with TRBD1. The germline gives CDR1 MNHEY, CDR2 SMNVEV (reference sequence). The V segment lost 5 bases and the J segment 5 bases; nucleotides outside the gene matches: 8. The CDR3 covers 16 residues. The chain's CDR3 is CASSPGQVWNNSPLHF. In nucleotides, the CDR3 is TGTGCCAGCAGTCCGGGACAGGTTTGGAATAATTCACCCCTCCACTTT.

In DNA form, the CDR3 reads TGTGCCAGCAGTTACGGGGCGGGGGTACGCCCGGCGCAGTATTTT. Translating it yields CASSYGAGVRPAQYF. The chain employs TRBV6-5 and TRBJ2-3; 7 nucleotides agree with TRBD2. Germline lookup yields CDR1 MNHEY and CDR2 SVGAGI. Trimming took 2 bases from V and 10 from J; bases not matched to a gene: 12. The CDR3 is 15 amino acids.

The V gene is TRBV10-3, the J gene TRBJ2-2; 11 bases line up with TRBD1. V lost 9 bases and J lost 6; bases outside the gene matches: 6. This CDR3 has 14 residues. From germline, CDR1 is ENHRY and CDR2 SYGVKD. The CDR3 reads CAIRGTGGSGELFF. Written as DNA, the CDR3 is TGTGCCATTCGAGGGACAGGGGGGTCCGGGGAGCTGTTTTTT.

This clone was recorded only once. V usage is TRBV5-1 and J usage is TRBJ2-5; TRBD1 aligns across 8 bases. The germline V gene encodes CDR1 SGHRS and CDR2 YFSETQ. The CDR3 runs to 14 residues. Germline trimming cut 1 base from V and 2 bases from J; bases unmatched to any gene: 1. DNA for the CDR3: TGCGCCAGCAGCTTGTGGACAGGGCAAGAGACCCAGTACTTC. This translates into CASSLWTGQETQYF.

In this sample, this clone turned up a few times. The chain has TRBV9 and TRBJ2-1, with 8 bases lining up with TRBD2. V shed 4 bases and J 0 bases; nucleotides not matched to a gene: 9. This CDR3 has 17 amino acids. From germline, CDR1 is SGDLS and CDR2 YYNGEE. The CDR3 coding sequence is TGTGCCAGCAGCCTCTCCCCACTAGCGGACTCCTACAATGAGCAGTTCTTC. Translating it yields CASSLSPLADSYNEQFF. Based on the CDR3 plus reference TRBV9 and TRBJ2-1, the full variable domain is DSGVTQTPKHLITATGQRVTLRCSPRSGDLSVYWYQQSLDQGLQFLIQYYNGEERAKGNILERFSAQQFPDLHSELNLSSLELGDSALYFCASSLSPLADSYNEQFFGPGTRLTVL.